This entry features one TCR beta chain sequence. TCRdb reworked the 5' RACE reads into one entry per CDR3 protein, no DNA. Here the sample table reports fewer than 200,000 distinct CDR3 sequences. The CDR3 contains 14 residues. CDR1 is LNHNV and CDR2 is YYDKDF in the germline V gene (reference sequence). These data originate in a study of monozygotic twins with inflammatory bowel disease. The sequence was collected from a human donor with ulcerative colitis or Crohn's disease, or a healthy co-twin of an affected twin (not recorded which). J is TRBJ1-6 and V is TRBV15; as DNA is missing, the TRBD1 call by TCRdb cannot be tested. The sample consisted of blood. The CDR3 here is CATSIPEEGAPLHF.